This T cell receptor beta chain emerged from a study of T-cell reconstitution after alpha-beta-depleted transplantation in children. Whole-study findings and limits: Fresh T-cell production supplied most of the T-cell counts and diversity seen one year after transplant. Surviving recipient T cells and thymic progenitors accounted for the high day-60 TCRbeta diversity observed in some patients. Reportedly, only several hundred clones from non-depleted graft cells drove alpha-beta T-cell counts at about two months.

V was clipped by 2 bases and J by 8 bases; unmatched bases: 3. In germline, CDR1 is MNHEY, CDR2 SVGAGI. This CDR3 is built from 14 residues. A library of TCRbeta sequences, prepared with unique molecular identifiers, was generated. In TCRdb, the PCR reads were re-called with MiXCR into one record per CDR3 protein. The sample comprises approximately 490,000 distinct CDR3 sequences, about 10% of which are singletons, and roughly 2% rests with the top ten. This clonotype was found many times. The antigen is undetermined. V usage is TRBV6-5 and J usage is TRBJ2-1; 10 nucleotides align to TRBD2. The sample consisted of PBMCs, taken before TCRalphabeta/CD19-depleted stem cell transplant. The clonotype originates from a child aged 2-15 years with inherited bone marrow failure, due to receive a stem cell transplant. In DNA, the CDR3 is TGTGCCAGCAGTTACGCTAGCGGGAGCTATGAGCAGTTCTTC. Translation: CASSYASGSYEQFF.